The next 30 T cell receptor beta chains were all read from a single sample in a study of blood T cell repertoires in COVID-19. Profiled with immunoSEQ multiplex PCR; TCRdb holds only in-frame clones, not every one. The repertoire consists of about 76,000 clones, with roughly nine tenths occurring once and the leading ten covering approximately 8.3%. Sequencing was carried out using peripheral blood. The source is a man aged 25 to 40 with acute or convalescent COVID-19.

This clone was found a few times. The chain joins TRBV6-5 to TRBJ2-7, with D unresolved. The germline CDR1 and CDR2 sequences are MNHEY and SVGAGI. The germline V and J ends were trimmed by 3 bases and 0 bases, with 6 bases remaining between them. There are 13 residues in the CDR3. CDR3 sequence: CASSYRSSYEQYF. In DNA, the CDR3 is TGTGCCAGCAGTTATCGGAGCTCCTACGAGCAGTACTTC.

The chain couples TRBV10-3 to TRBJ2-5; D possibly corresponds to TRBD2 (6 bases). Germline V gene lookup returns CDR1 ENHRY and CDR2 SYGVKD. V was pared by 6 bases and J by 2 bases, with 10 bases between. The CDR3 is 13 amino acids. CDR3: CAISAGQQETQYF. The CDR3 nucleotides are TGTGCCATCAGCGCGGGGCAGCAAGAGACCCAGTACTTC.

This chain connects TRBV28 to TRBJ2-7, with D possibly being TRBD2 (6 bases). Trimming shortened V by 6 bases and J by 0 bases, and 15 bases separated the two germline ends. The CDR3 runs 15 residues. Germline V CDR1 and CDR2: MDHEN, SYDVKM. Here the CDR3 DNA reads TGTGCCAGCAGCACAAGCGGGCTTAGCTCCTACGAGCAGTACTTC. Its protein product is CASSTSGLSSYEQYF. Variable domain in full (rest from reference TRBV28 and TRBJ2-7): DVKVTQSSRYLVKRTGEKVFLECVQDMDHENMFWYRQDPGLGLRLIYFSYDVKMKEKGDIPEGYSVSREKKERFSLILESASTNQTSMYLCASSTSGLSSYEQYFGPGTRLTVT.

This clone was observed at least ten times. The chain carries TRBV19 and TRBJ2-3, with D maybe TRBD2 (5 bases). Germline V CDR1 and CDR2: LNHDA, SQIVND (reference sequence). The V end lost 5 bases, the J end lost 2 bases, and 14 bases lay between the germline ends. The CDR3 spans 15 residues. The CDR3 coding sequence is TGTGCCAGTAGTCCAGCGGCTCTACACACAGATACGCAGTATTTT. Protein: CASSPAALHTDTQYF.

The rearrangement joins TRBV14 to TRBJ2-4, with TRBD1 matching over 9 bases. V shed 5 bases and J 0 bases; nucleotides not matched to a gene: 5. CDR3 size: 16 residues. Germline loops: CDR1 SGHDN, CDR2 FVKESK. The CDR3: CASSAGQGLAKNIQYF. DNA of the CDR3: TGTGCCAGCAGCGCCGGACAGGGGCTAGCCAAAAACATTCAGTACTTC. Based on the CDR3 plus reference TRBV14 and TRBJ2-4, the full variable domain is EAGVTQFPSHSVIEKGQTVTLRCDPISGHDNLYWYRRVMGKEIKFLLHFVKESKQDESGMPNNRFLAERTGGTYSTLKVQPAELEDSGVYFCASSAGQGLAKNIQYFGAGTRLSVL.

The chain joins TRBV28 to TRBJ1-3; maybe TRBD1 (6 bases). Trimming took off 3 bases at V and 6 bases at J, with 9 bases between the two ends. Germline loops: CDR1 MDHEN, CDR2 SYDVKM. The CDR3 sequence is 13 residues long. CDR3 protein: CASSLGHLNTIYF. For the CDR3, the DNA is TGTGCCAGCAGTTTGGGACACTTAAACACCATATATTTT.

The chain employs TRBV5-4 and TRBJ1-2; the D gene is possibly TRBD1 (6 bases). Trimming shortened V by 4 bases and J by 8 bases, and 18 bases separated the two germline ends. CDR1 and CDR2 (germline): SGHNT, YYREEE (reference sequence). This CDR3 comprises 14 residues. The CDR3 is CASSTDRNEAGYTF. In DNA form, the CDR3 reads TGTGCCAGCAGCACCGACAGGAACGAGGCGGGCTACACCTTC.

The rearrangement links TRBV7-2 to TRBJ2-7; 7 nucleotides line up with TRBD1. Germline CDR1 and CDR2: SGHTA and FQGNSA. J was trimmed by 9 bases and V by 2 bases; bases with no gene match: 7. CDR3 size: 13 residues. The CDR3 DNA sequence: TGTGCCAGCAGCTTAAGGGACCCAGGGGGGCAGTACTTC. It codes for CASSLRDPGGQYF. Variable domain in full (rest from reference TRBV7-2 and TRBJ2-7): GAGVSQSPSNKVTEKGKDVELRCDPISGHTALYWYRQSLGQGLEFLIYFQGNSAPDKSGLPSDRFSAERTGGSVSTLTIQRTQQEDSAVYLCASSLRDPGGQYFGPGTRLTVT.

This clone was seen repeatedly, ten times or more. The V and J genes are TRBV6-5 and TRBJ2-2; 10 nucleotides align to TRBD1. V lost 7 bases and J lost 4; bases outside the gene matches: 6. This CDR3 is 15 amino acids long. Germline V CDR1 and CDR2: MNHEY, SVGAGI. The CDR3 here is CASKLGTGATGELFF. The CDR3 DNA follows: TGTGCCAGCAAGCTCGGGACAGGGGCCACCGGGGAGCTGTTTTTT.

The rearrangement joins TRBV1 to TRBJ2-1; the table calls TRBD2, which could not be checked here. TRBV1 represents a pseudogene. The CDR3 has 14 residues. The CDR3 here is CTSSQWLAGGPRFF. The CDR3 DNA follows: TGCACCAGCAGCCAATGGCTAGCGGGAGGGCCTCGGTTCTTC.

This chain joins TRBV18 and TRBJ2-5, with D possibly being TRBD1 (5 bases). CDR1 KGHSH and CDR2 LQKENI come from the germline V gene. CDR3 length: 13 amino acids. Trimming pared 6 bases from V and 2 bases from J, leaving 10 bases between. The CDR3 is CASSTQGQETQYF. The DNA for the CDR3 is TGTGCCAGCTCTACCCAGGGTCAAGAGACCCAGTACTTC.

The chain uses TRBV14 and TRBJ2-2; D not resolved. The CDR3 totals 14 residues. V lost 1 base, J lost 3 bases, and 6 bases lay in between. From germline, CDR1 is SGHDN and CDR2 FVKESK. The CDR3 spells CASSQALYTGELFF. The CDR3 DNA reads as TGTGCCAGCAGCCAAGCTTTATACACCGGGGAGCTGTTTTTT.

This clone was seen just once. This chain's CDR3 is CAWSASRQGTPQYF. The CDR3 DNA reads as TGTGCCTGGAGTGCCTCGCGACAGGGGACCCCGCAGTACTTC. The J gene is TRBJ2-7, the V gene TRBV30; TRBD1 matches 8 bases. Trimming cost V 1 base and J 9 bases; bases outside gene matches: 11. Germline V gene lookup returns CDR1 GTSNPN and CDR2 SVGIG (reference sequence). CDR3 size: 14 residues.

This chain uses TRBV19 with TRBJ2-1, with a weak D call TRBD2 (6 bases). The CDR3 sequence is 13 residues long. CDR1 and CDR2 (germline): LNHDA, SQIVND (reference sequence). Trimming removed 10 bases at V and 3 bases at J, with 13 bases between. CDR3 sequence: CATRSGSYNEQFF. In DNA form, the CDR3 reads TGTGCCACACGATCCGGGAGCTACAATGAGCAGTTCTTC.

The genes are TRBV6-2 or TRBV6-3 and TRBJ1-1, with D possibly TRBD1 on 5 matching bases. V was clipped by 4 bases and J by 5 bases, with 11 bases between them. Per the germline V gene, CDR1 is MNHEY and CDR2 is SVGEGT. CDR3 length: 13 amino acids. CDR3 coding DNA: TGTGCCAGCAGTTTAGGGGTACGGACTGAAGCTTTCTTT. This encodes CASSLGVRTEAFF.

This clone appeared a few times. This chain uses TRBV5-1 with TRBJ1-3; 9 nucleotides match TRBD1. The J segment lost 4 bases and the V segment lost 2 bases, leaving 7 bases of the junction unmatched. Germline V gives CDR1 SGHRS, CDR2 YFSETQ. The CDR3 has 16 amino acids. CDR3 loop: CASSLLQGAQGNTIYF. DNA of the CDR3: TGCGCCAGCAGCTTACTACAGGGGGCGCAGGGAAACACCATATATTTT. Full variable domain (outside the CDR3, taken from reference TRBV5-1 and TRBJ1-3): KAGVTQTPRYLIKTRGQQVTLSCSPISGHRSVSWYQQTPGQGLQFLFEYFSETQRNKGNFPGRFSGRQFSNSRSEMNVSTLELGDSALYLCASSLLQGAQGNTIYFGEGSWLTVV.

For this clone: Other DNA sequences in this specimen translate into the identical CDR3. The chain joins TRBV7-2 to TRBJ2-1; 9 nucleotides align to TRBD2. The germline V gene encodes CDR1 SGHTA and CDR2 FQGNSA. Trimming at V came to 1 base and at J to 5 bases, leaving 0 bases not matched to a gene. The CDR3 extends over 14 amino acids. CDR3 loop: CASSLGLADNEQFF. The CDR3 DNA follows: TGTGCCAGCAGCTTAGGACTAGCGGACAATGAGCAGTTCTTC.

The gene calls are TRBV29-1 and TRBJ2-3; 9 bases match TRBD2. With 6 bases clipped from V and 3 bases from J, the junction kept 4 bases outside the gene matches. Germline lookup yields CDR1 SQVTM and CDR2 ANQGSEA. The CDR3 contains 13 residues. The CDR3 region has the DNA TGCAGCGTCGGACTAGCGAAAACAGATACGCAGTATTTT. It translates to CSVGLAKTDTQYF.

This chain uses TRBV4-1 with TRBJ2-3; 8 bases line up with TRBD2. Per germline, CDR1 MGHRA and CDR2 YSYEKL. The CDR3 loop spans 18 amino acids. Unmatched junction bases numbered 12, after V lost 1 base and J lost 3 bases. DNA of the CDR3: TGCGCCAGCAGCCAAGTAATATCTCCGGGAGGGGGGACAGATACGCAGTATTTT. It translates to CASSQVISPGGGTDTQYF.

This rearrangement joins TRBV18 to TRBJ1-3, with 9 bases matching TRBD1. The CDR3 runs 16 residues. The V and J ends lost 1 base and 4 bases, in that order; junction bases with no gene match: 5. The V gene's germline CDR1 is KGHSH and CDR2 LQKENI. The CDR3 coding sequence is TGTGCCAGCTCACCACTACAGGGGGCCTCGGGAAACACCATATATTTT. Translating it yields CASSPLQGASGNTIYF. The full variable domain, with the rest looked up from reference TRBV18 and TRBJ1-3, is NAGVMQNPRHLVRRRGQEARLRCSPMKGHSHVYWYRQLPEEGLKFMVYLQKENIIDESGMPKERFSAEFPKEGPSILRIQQVVRGDSAAYFCASSPLQGASGNTIYFGEGSWLTVV.

The chain joins TRBV10-1 to TRBJ2-2; 12 bases map to TRBD2. Germline V gene data show CDR1 as WNHNN and CDR2 as SYGVQD (reference sequence). The trim removed 9 bases at V and 5 bases at J, leaving 4 bases unmatched. The CDR3 is 14 amino acids. This CDR3 reads CARTSGRGTGELFF. CDR3 nucleotide sequence: TGCGCCAGGACTAGCGGGAGAGGGACCGGGGAGCTGTTTTTT.

The J gene is TRBJ2-1, the V gene TRBV18; D is perhaps TRBD1 (6 bases). The CDR3 runs to 14 residues. Germline CDR1 reads KGHSH; CDR2 reads LQKENI. Trimming removed 3 bases at V and 8 bases at J, with 14 bases between. In DNA form, the CDR3 reads TGTGCCAGCTCACCTGGACAGTCGAGGGATGAGCAGTTCTTC. Translating it yields CASSPGQSRDEQFF.

The chain is built from TRBV27 and TRBJ2-1; TRBD1 agrees at 12 bases. Germline CDR1 reads MNHEY; CDR2 reads SMNVEV (reference sequence). This CDR3 contains 13 residues. The ends lost 6 bases at V and 8 bases at J; junction bases unmatched: 2. CDR3 bases: TGTGCCAGCAGGGGACAGGGGGCCTATGAGCAGTTCTTC. Translating it yields CASRGQGAYEQFF.

The chain links TRBV7-2 to TRBJ1-1; TRBD1 matches 7 bases. V trimming: 6 bases; J trimming: 0 bases; junction bases outside the gene matches: 7. Germline-derived CDR1 and CDR2 are SGHTA and FQGNSA. This CDR3 has 15 residues. This CDR3 reads CASRQRQGMNTEAFF. The CDR3 DNA reads as TGTGCCAGCAGGCAGAGACAGGGAATGAACACTGAAGCTTTCTTT.

The chain carries TRBV6-5 and TRBJ2-2; 10 bases align to TRBD2. This CDR3 comprises 15 residues. Germline assignment: CDR1 MNHEY and CDR2 SVGAGI. Germline trimming cut 5 bases from V and 4 bases from J; bases unmatched to any gene: 4. For the CDR3, the DNA is TGTGCCAGCAGTAGGCCTAGCGGGGGCACCGGGGAGCTGTTTTTT. It translates to CASSRPSGGTGELFF.

CDR3: CASSWTSGRGGVTQYF. The DNA of the CDR3 is TGTGCCAGCAGTTGGACTAGCGGGAGGGGAGGGGTGACCCAGTACTTC. The V and J genes are TRBV6-6 and TRBJ2-5; 15 bases are a match to TRBD2. The V gene's germline CDR1 is MNHNY and CDR2 SVGAGI (reference sequence). V lost 4 bases to trimming and J lost 7 bases; unmatched junction nucleotides: 7. The CDR3 is 16 residues long.

The CDR3 nucleotides read TGTGCCAGCAGCCAAGTTCCCCTAGCGGGAGGGCCGGGGTATGAGCAGTTCTTC. Its protein product is CASSQVPLAGGPGYEQFF. The V and J genes are TRBV14 and TRBJ2-1, with 12 bases identical to TRBD2. V lost 1 base and J lost 8; bases outside the gene matches: 12. Germline values: CDR1 SGHDN, CDR2 FVKESK. This CDR3 is built from 18 residues.

The rearrangement uses TRBV11-3 and TRBJ2-6; 8 bases fit TRBD1. CDR3 length: 17 residues. With 5 bases clipped from V and 3 bases from J, the junction kept 9 bases outside the gene matches. Germline assignment: CDR1 SGHNT and CDR2 YENEEA. The CDR3 DNA reads TGTGCCAGCAGCCCGGGGCAGGGGGCGGGTGGGGCCAACGTCCTGACTTTC. It is translated as CASSPGQGAGGANVLTF. The complete variable domain, with remaining parts taken from reference TRBV11-3 and TRBJ2-6, reads EAGVVQSPRYKIIEKKQPVAFWCNPISGHNTLYWYLQNLGQGPELLIRYENEEAVDDSQLPKDRFSAERLKGVDSTLKIQPAELGDSAVYLCASSPGQGAGGANVLTFGAGSRLTVL.

The chain carries TRBV5-1 and TRBJ2-7, with a tentative D call TRBD2 (5 bases). Germline V lookup: CDR1 SGHRS, CDR2 YFSETQ. The CDR3 is 14 residues long. V shed 0 bases and J shed 0 bases, with 7 bases lying between them. This CDR3 is CASSLAGNSYEQYF. The CDR3 DNA sequence: TGCGCCAGCAGCTTGGCCGGGAACTCCTACGAGCAGTACTTC.

The V and J genes are TRBV7-8 and TRBJ2-7; TRBD2 aligns across 8 bases. With 5 bases clipped from V and 6 bases from J, the junction kept 9 bases outside the gene matches. The CDR3 runs to 14 residues. Germline CDR1 SGHVS, CDR2 FQNEAQ. The CDR3: CASSPVGLAGEQYF. The CDR3, as DNA: TGTGCCAGCAGCCCGGTCGGACTAGCTGGCGAGCAGTACTTC.